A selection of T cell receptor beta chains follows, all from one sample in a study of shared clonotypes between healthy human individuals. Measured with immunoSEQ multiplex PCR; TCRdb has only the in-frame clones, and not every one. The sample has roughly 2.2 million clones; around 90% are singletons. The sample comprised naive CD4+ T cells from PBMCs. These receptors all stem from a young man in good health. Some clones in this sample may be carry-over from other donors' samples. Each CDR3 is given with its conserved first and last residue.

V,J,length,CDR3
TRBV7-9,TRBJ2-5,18,CASSFVGVGIGGKETQYF
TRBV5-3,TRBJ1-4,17,CARRQVNFRVGAEKLFF
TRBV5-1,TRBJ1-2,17,CASSPTPEGTDVYGYTF
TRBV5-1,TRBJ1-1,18,CASSLAVTGLVGNTEAFF
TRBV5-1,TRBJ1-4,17,CASRDPKPGQRYEKLFF
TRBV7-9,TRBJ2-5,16,CASSPRGAGKQETQYF
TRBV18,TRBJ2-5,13,CASSPDGWETQYF
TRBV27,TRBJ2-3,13,CASSVAGVYTQYF
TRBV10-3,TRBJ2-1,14,CAITRLEPGGEQFF
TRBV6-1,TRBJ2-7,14,CASMVGGPIYEQYF